This TCR beta chain was identified during a study of blood T cell repertoires in COVID-19. Study summary: Specimens from acute and convalescent COVID-19 originated in the United States, Italy and Spain. Sample material is recorded as cDNA or gDNA derived from T cells, B-cell-depleted T cells, or PBMCs.

Original analysis: Estimation of nucleated cell counts was performed using reference gene primer amplification. The assay was immunoSEQ multiplex PCR, and TCRdb's table has in-frame clones only and misses some. The V and J calls and clone size come from that table; D and trimming were worked out from the DNA. The sample comprises 150,000 to 200,000 clones, about 85% of which are singletons, and less than 3.5% rests with the top ten. V was clipped by 4 bases and J by 1 base, with 13 bases between them. This CDR3 comprises 15 residues. CDR1 and CDR2 (germline): SGHRS, YFSETQ. This sequence joins TRBV5-1 and TRBJ2-3; D is unclear. Sequenced input: peripheral blood. The receptor was derived from a woman aged 25-40 years with active or convalescent COVID-19. CDR3 in amino acids: CASSPWVTGTDTQYF. CDR3 DNA sequence: TGCGCCAGCAGCCCCTGGGTGACTGGCACAGATACGCAGTATTTT.